The 18 T cell receptor beta chains below were found in one sample sequenced in a study of blood T cell repertoires in COVID-19. Method: immunoSEQ multiplex PCR; TCRdb's copy keeps in-frame clones and lacks some. The sample records approximately 270,000 clones, 85% to 95% being singletons. The sample comprised PBMCs or T cells enriched from blood (not recorded which). Receptors were obtained from a man aged 35 to 55 who had been exposed to COVID-19.

The chain combines TRBV5-1 with TRBJ2-2, with TRBD1 as a possible D gene (6 bases). CDR1 is SGHRS and CDR2 is YFSETQ in the germline V gene. Trimming took off 4 bases at V and 5 bases at J, with 12 bases between the two ends. The CDR3 has 14 amino acids. The chain's CDR3 is CASSDSGATGELFF. As DNA, the CDR3 is TGCGCCAGCAGCGATTCAGGGGCGACCGGGGAGCTGTTTTTT.

The chain is built from TRBV7-3 and TRBJ2-1; tentative D call: TRBD2 (6 bases). The V gene lost 5 bases and the J gene lost 10 bases, with 21 bases spanning the gap. CDR3 length equals 15 residues. Germline assignment: CDR1 SGHTA and CDR2 FQGTGA. The CDR3, as DNA: TGTGCCAGCAGCCCGGGAGCAGTCGGTCCGGGAGAGCAGTTCTTC. Translation gives CASSPGAVGPGEQFF.

The chain recombines TRBV25-1 with TRBJ2-3; D is ambiguous. CDR1 and CDR2 from the germline V gene are MGHDK and SYGVNS. Trimming left V 6 bases short and J 4 bases short, with 8 bases between. The CDR3 spans 12 residues. The CDR3 spells CASRSAADTQYF. For the CDR3, the DNA is TGTGCCAGCAGATCGGCGGCAGATACGCAGTATTTT.

This clone was counted only a few times. The genes are TRBV4-1 and TRBJ1-2, with TRBD1 identical over 10 bases. Germline trimming cut 1 base from V and 5 bases from J; bases unmatched to any gene: 1. Looked up from germline, CDR1 is MGHRA and CDR2 is YSYEKL. The length of the CDR3 is 14 residues. CDR3 coding DNA: TGCGCCAGCAGCCAAGGACAGGGGGCTTATGGCTACACCTTC. Amino acid sequence: CASSQGQGAYGYTF.

This rearrangement joins TRBV7-9 to TRBJ2-2; 7 nucleotides align to TRBD2. Germline V gives CDR1 SEHNR, CDR2 FQNEAQ (reference sequence). V trimming: 10 bases; J trimming: 2 bases; junction bases outside the gene matches: 7. The CDR3 spans 14 residues. The CDR3 here is CATDRLANTGELFF. The CDR3 DNA reads TGTGCCACTGACCGACTAGCCAACACCGGGGAGCTGTTTTTT.

This rearrangement joins TRBV4-1 to TRBJ2-3; the D gene is possibly TRBD2 (5 bases). Between the trimmed V and J ends, which lost 1 base and 5 bases, there was a span of 16 bases. Germline V CDR1 and CDR2: MGHRA, YSYEKL. CDR3 length: 16 residues. DNA for the CDR3: TGCGCCAGCAGCCAAGCCCATGGCGGGTTGGGAGATACGCAGTATTTT. As protein: CASSQAHGGLGDTQYF.

V and J are TRBV28 and TRBJ2-1, with 10 bases lining up with TRBD2. The CDR3 extends over 15 amino acids. With 6 bases clipped from V and 7 bases from J, the junction kept 9 bases outside the gene matches. Per germline, CDR1 MDHEN and CDR2 SYDVKM. This CDR3 is CASSLEREGKNEQFF. The CDR3 region has the DNA TGTGCCAGCAGCCTCGAGCGGGAGGGCAAGAATGAGCAGTTCTTC.

The rearrangement links TRBV9 to TRBJ2-3; the D gene is possibly TRBD1 (6 bases). The CDR3 has 14 amino acids. The germline V gene encodes CDR1 SGDLS and CDR2 YYNGEE. The V gene lost 9 bases and the J gene lost 3 bases, with 17 bases spanning the gap. CDR3 DNA sequence: TGTGCCACTCAGAAGGGGGTCGGAACAGATACGCAGTATTTT. It yields the protein CATQKGVGTDTQYF.

This chain links TRBV27 with TRBJ2-1, with 12 bases fitting TRBD2. The CDR3 is 16 amino acids. Germline CDR1 reads MNHEY; CDR2 reads SMNVEV (reference sequence). With V trimmed by 2 bases and J by 4 bases, 3 bases remained unmatched. Written as DNA, the CDR3 is TGTGCCAGCAGTTTACGGACTAGCGGGATATACAATGAGCAGTTCTTC. This encodes CASSLRTSGIYNEQFF.

The chain's CDR3 is CASSQGYRQGRNIQYF. CDR3 DNA sequence: TGTGCCAGCAGCCAAGGATACAGACAGGGCAGGAACATTCAGTACTTC. The chain joins TRBV3-1 (or the pseudogene TRBV3-2) to TRBJ2-4; 7 bases fit TRBD1. The germline gives CDR1 LGHDT, CDR2 YNNKEL (reference sequence). The CDR3 loop spans 16 amino acids. Germline trimming cut 1 base from V and 7 bases from J; bases unmatched to any gene: 10.

This clone appeared a single time. The chain links TRBV5-8 to TRBJ2-3; tentative D call: TRBD2 (5 bases). V dropped 4 bases and J dropped 5 bases, with 20 bases sitting between them. This CDR3 contains 16 residues. Germline loops: CDR1 SGHTS, CDR2 YDEGEE. For the CDR3, the DNA is TGTGCCAGCAGCCTAGGGAACTCGGGGTCGGGAGATACGCAGTATTTT. As protein: CASSLGNSGSGDTQYF.

The chain is built from TRBV27 and TRBJ1-1; D unclear. V lost 0 bases to trimming and J lost 5 bases, with 10 bases between them. The CDR3 contains 14 residues. Looked up from germline, CDR1 is MNHEY and CDR2 is SMNVEV (reference sequence). This chain's CDR3 is CASSLSRQATEAFF. The CDR3 DNA follows: TGTGCCAGCAGTTTATCCCGCCAGGCGACTGAAGCTTTCTTT.

The chain is built from TRBV6-4 and TRBJ2-1; D gene ambiguous. The CDR3 consists of 15 residues. From germline, CDR1 is MRHNA and CDR2 SNTAGT. Trimming removed 2 bases at V and 0 bases at J, with 8 bases between. CDR3 DNA sequence: TGTGCCAGCAGTGACACACAACACTCCTACAATGAGCAGTTCTTC. Residues: CASSDTQHSYNEQFF.

The chain uses TRBV30 and TRBJ1-5; D may be TRBD1 (5 bases). The CDR3 is 13 amino acids. Germline lookup yields CDR1 GTSNPN and CDR2 SVGIG (reference sequence). Trimming stripped 2 bases from V and 4 bases from J, with 9 bases between. The CDR3 sequence is CAWSYGANQPQHF. For the CDR3, the DNA is TGTGCCTGGAGTTATGGGGCGAATCAGCCCCAGCATTTT.

Only one count was recorded for this clone. The V gene is TRBV24-1, the J gene TRBJ2-7, with D maybe TRBD2 (6 bases). The V and J ends lost 9 bases and 0 bases respectively, with 11 bases between them. The CDR3 is made up of 13 amino acids. CDR1 is KGHDR and CDR2 is SFDVKD in the germline V gene. The DNA for the CDR3 is TGTGCCACCTCCGGGACTCCCTCCTACGAGCAGTACTTC. Protein product: CATSGTPSYEQYF.

V gene TRBV7-3 combines with J gene TRBJ2-2; D is ambiguous. Germline CDR1 and CDR2: SGHTA and FQGTGA. The CDR3 has 14 amino acids. V was cut by 1 base and J by 0 bases, with 3 bases left in between. The CDR3 coding sequence is TGTGCCAGCAGCTTAATATCGAACACCGGGGAGCTGTTTTTT. Its translation: CASSLISNTGELFF.

The chain combines TRBV3-1 (or the pseudogene TRBV3-2) with TRBJ1-1, with D maybe TRBD1 (5 bases). Deletions cut 4 bases from V and 8 bases from J, with 11 bases between. CDR1 is LGHDT, CDR2 YNNKEL, per germline (reference sequence). This CDR3 has 12 residues. The CDR3 DNA reads TGTGCCAGCAGCCTGTGGGGGGAGGAAGCTTTCTTT. Residues: CASSLWGEEAFF.

Here the CDR3 reads CASSQTGASSYEQYF. The CDR3 region has the DNA TGTGCCAGCTCCCAGACAGGGGCTAGTTCCTACGAGCAGTACTTC. The rearrangement links TRBV18 to TRBJ2-7, with 8 nucleotides matching TRBD1. V trimming: 6 bases; J trimming: 1 base; junction bases outside the gene matches: 8. Germline V gives CDR1 KGHSH, CDR2 LQKENI. CDR3 length equals 15 residues. The whole variable domain, filled in from reference TRBV18 and TRBJ2-7, reads NAGVMQNPRHLVRRRGQEARLRCSPMKGHSHVYWYRQLPEEGLKFMVYLQKENIIDESGMPKERFSAEFPKEGPSILRIQQVVRGDSAAYFCASSQTGASSYEQYFGPGTRLTVT.